This TCR beta chain was documented in a study of shared clonotypes between healthy human individuals. TCRdb keeps only in-frame clones here, not all; method: immunoSEQ multiplex PCR. The profile shows approximately 1.5 million clones, approximately 98.5% of them singletons. General study points: What rarefaction showed was incomplete sorted-subset sequencing despite large depth.

V lost 2 bases, J lost 7 bases, and 14 bases lay in between. The CDR3 contains 15 residues. Germline V lookup: CDR1 KGHSH, CDR2 LQKENI. On this clone: Its matching antigen is unknown.

The TCR originated in a young man in good health. The V call is TRBV18, the J call TRBJ2-2; D is possibly TRBD1 or TRBD2 (5 bases each). Source material: naive CD4+ T cells sorted from blood. The subset here: CD45RA+ positively selected. CDR3 in amino acids: CASSPLGDHVGELFF. In nucleotides, the CDR3 is TGTGCCAGCTCACCATTAGGGGACCATGTCGGGGAGCTGTTTTTT.